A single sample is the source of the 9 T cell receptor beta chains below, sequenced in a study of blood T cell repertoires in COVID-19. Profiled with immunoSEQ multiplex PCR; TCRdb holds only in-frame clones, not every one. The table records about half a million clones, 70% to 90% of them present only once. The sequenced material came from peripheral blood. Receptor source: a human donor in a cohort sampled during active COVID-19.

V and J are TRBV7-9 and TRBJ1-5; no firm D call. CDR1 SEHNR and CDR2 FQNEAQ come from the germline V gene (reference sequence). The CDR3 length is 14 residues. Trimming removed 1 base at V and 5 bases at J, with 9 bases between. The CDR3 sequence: CASSLGLEDQPQHF. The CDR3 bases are TGTGCCAGCAGCTTAGGACTCGAAGATCAGCCCCAGCATTTT.

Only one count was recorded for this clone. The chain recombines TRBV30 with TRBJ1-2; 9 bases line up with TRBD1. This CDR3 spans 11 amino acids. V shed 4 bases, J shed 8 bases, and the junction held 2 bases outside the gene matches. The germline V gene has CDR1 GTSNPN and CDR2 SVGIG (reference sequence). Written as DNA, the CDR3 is TGTGCCTGGATGACAGGGGGGGGCTACACCTTC. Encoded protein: CAWMTGGGYTF.

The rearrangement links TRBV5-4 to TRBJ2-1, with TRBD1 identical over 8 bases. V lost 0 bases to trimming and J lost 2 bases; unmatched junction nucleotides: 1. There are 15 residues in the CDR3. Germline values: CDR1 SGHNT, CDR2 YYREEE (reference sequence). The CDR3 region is CASSLEQGAYNEQFF. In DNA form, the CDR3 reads TGTGCCAGCAGCTTGGAACAGGGGGCCTACAATGAGCAGTTCTTC.

The CDR3 protein is CASSARLAGSPYEQYF. CDR3 bases: TGTGCCAGCAGCGCTCGACTAGCGGGGAGCCCCTACGAGCAGTACTTC. V usage is TRBV7-9 and J usage is TRBJ2-7; 11 bases line up with TRBD2. The CDR3 has 16 residues. Germline loops: CDR1 SEHNR, CDR2 FQNEAQ (reference sequence). V lost 5 bases and J lost 2; bases outside the gene matches: 8.

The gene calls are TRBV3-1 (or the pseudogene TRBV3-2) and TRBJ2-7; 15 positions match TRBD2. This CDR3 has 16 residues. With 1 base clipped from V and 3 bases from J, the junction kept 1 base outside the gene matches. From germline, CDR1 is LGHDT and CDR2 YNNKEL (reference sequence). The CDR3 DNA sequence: TGTGCCAGCAGCCAAGCGGGACTAGCGGGAGGCTACGAGCAGTACTTC. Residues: CASSQAGLAGGYEQYF.

The CDR3 nucleotides read TGTGCCAGCTCACCGACGGCAGGGAACGTGGGAACTAACTATGGCTACACCTTC. This codes for CASSPTAGNVGTNYGYTF. This chain uses TRBV18 with TRBJ1-2, with D perhaps TRBD1 (5 bases). Trimming pared 3 bases from V and 0 bases from J, leaving 20 bases between. The CDR3 spans 18 residues. Germline V gene sequence: CDR1 KGHSH, CDR2 LQKENI.

CDR3 DNA: TGTGCCACCAGCGGAACCAGACGGGACAGGGAAGCTTTCTTT. Translation: CATSGTRRDREAFF. The J gene is TRBJ1-1, the V gene TRBV15, with 8 bases fitting TRBD1. From germline, CDR1 is LNHNV and CDR2 YYDKDF (reference sequence). The length of the CDR3 is 14 residues. The V segment lost 5 bases and the J segment 8 bases; nucleotides outside the gene matches: 10.

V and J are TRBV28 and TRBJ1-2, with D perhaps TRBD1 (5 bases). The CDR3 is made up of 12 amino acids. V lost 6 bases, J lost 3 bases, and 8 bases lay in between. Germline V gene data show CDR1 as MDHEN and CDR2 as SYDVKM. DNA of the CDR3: TGTGCCAGCAGGACAGTCGACTATGGCTACACCTTC. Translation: CASRTVDYGYTF.

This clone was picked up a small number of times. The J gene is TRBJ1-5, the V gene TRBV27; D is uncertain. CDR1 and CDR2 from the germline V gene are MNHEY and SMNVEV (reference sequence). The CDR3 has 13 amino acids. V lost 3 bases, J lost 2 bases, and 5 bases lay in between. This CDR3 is CASSFRGNQPQHF. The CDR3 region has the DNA TGTGCCAGCAGTTTTCGGGGCAATCAGCCCCAGCATTTT.